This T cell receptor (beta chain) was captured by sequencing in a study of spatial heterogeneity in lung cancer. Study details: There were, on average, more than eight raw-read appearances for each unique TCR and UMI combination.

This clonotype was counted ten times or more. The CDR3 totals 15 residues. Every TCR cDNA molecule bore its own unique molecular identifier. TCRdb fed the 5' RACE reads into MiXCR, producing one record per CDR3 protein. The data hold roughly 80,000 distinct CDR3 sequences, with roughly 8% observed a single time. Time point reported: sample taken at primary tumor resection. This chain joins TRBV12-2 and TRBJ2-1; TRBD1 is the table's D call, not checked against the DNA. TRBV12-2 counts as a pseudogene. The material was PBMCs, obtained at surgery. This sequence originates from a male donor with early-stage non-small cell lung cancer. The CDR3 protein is CASRSTGGGTGEQFF. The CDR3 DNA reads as TGTGCAAGTCGCTCGACAGGGGGAGGTACGGGTGAGCAGTTCTTC.